This T cell receptor (beta chain) originates from a study of blood T cell repertoires in COVID-19. Data came from immunoSEQ multiplex PCR; TCRdb stores just in-frame clones and leaves some out. This table holds roughly 260,000 clones, approximately 91% found once. Patients of the Seattle cohort, enrolled during active infection, were followed longitudinally. V shed 10 bases and J shed 5 bases, with 17 bases lying between them. There are 13 residues in the CDR3. J is TRBJ1-1 and V is TRBV23-1; possible D gene TRBD1, 5 bases. TRBV23-1 is classed as an ORF, of uncertain function. The receptor comes from a woman in her twenties or thirties with COVID-19, enrolled during active disease. The source material was peripheral blood. In DNA, the CDR3 is TGCGCCATCCCATCGGGGGGGAAGACTGAAGCTTTCTTT. It yields the protein CAIPSGGKTEAFF.